These 2 T cell receptor beta chains were sequenced from one sample in a study of Graves' ophthalmopathy and Graves' hyperthyroidism. Transcripts of RNA were the source for amplifying TCR beta CDR3 regions. HTBI primers were used in a first-round RT-PCR, which preceded a second-round multiplex PCR. MiXCR was run by TCRdb on the multiplex PCR reads, yielding one entry per CDR3 protein. The sample consists of about 370,000 distinct CDR3 sequences, approximately 18% of them appearing once. The specimen sequenced was peripheral blood. The source of these receptors is an adult woman with stable Graves' hyperthyroidism.

The genes are TRBV6-1 and TRBJ2-5; D is unclear. V was cut by 3 bases and J by 5 bases, with 10 bases left in between. The CDR3 totals 13 residues. Germline assignment: CDR1 MNHNS and CDR2 SASEGT. CDR3: CASSDQRMETQYF. The DNA of the CDR3 is TGTGCCAGCAGTGATCAGCGAATGGAGACCCAGTACTTC.

This clonotype was detected ten times or more. The chain combines TRBV25-1 with TRBJ1-6; maybe TRBD1 (5 bases). Between the trimmed V and J ends, which lost 3 bases and 2 bases, there was a span of 8 bases. Germline V gives CDR1 MGHDK, CDR2 SYGVNS. There are 15 residues in the CDR3. For the CDR3, the DNA is TGTGCCAGCAGTGAGGGGGGGACCTATAATTCACCCCTCCACTTT. This sequence encodes CASSEGGTYNSPLHF.